The 10 T cell receptor beta chains given below trace back to one sample, sequenced in a study of T-cell reconstitution after alpha-beta-depleted transplantation in children. This sample's TCRbeta library carried unique molecular identifier barcodes. One entry per CDR3 protein results from TCRdb running MiXCR on the PCR reads. The sample lists roughly 500,000 distinct CDR3 sequences; 30% to 35% were seen once. Material: PBMCs from the stem cell graft donor, obtained from the stem cell graft. The receptors were gathered from a human donor who donated a stem cell graft to a child with aplastic anemia.

The chain employs TRBV28 and TRBJ2-7; D gene unclear. The germline V gene encodes CDR1 MDHEN and CDR2 SYDVKM. V lost 2 bases and J lost 3, with 11 bases in between. CDR3 length: 14 residues. The CDR3 DNA reads as TGTGCCAGCAGTTTAACCCTGGTTAGCTACGAGCAGTACGTC. Translating gives CASSLTLVSYEQYV.

This clonotype came up a few times. CDR3 nucleotides: TGCAGCGTTGAAGCTAGCGGGAGATGGGGGCCTAGCACAGATACGCAGTATTTT. It translates to CSVEASGRWGPSTDTQYF. V and J are TRBV29-1 and TRBJ2-3, with 10 bases that match TRBD2. Germline values: CDR1 SQVTM, CDR2 ANQGSEA. The CDR3 consists of 18 residues. Germline trimming cut 1 base from V and 0 bases from J; bases unmatched to any gene: 10.

J is TRBJ2-1 and V is TRBV5-1; D unresolved. Trimming left V 6 bases short and J 6 bases short, with 7 bases between. The CDR3 contains 11 residues. The germline CDR1 and CDR2 sequences are SGHRS and YFSETQ. As DNA, the CDR3 is TGCGCCAGCATGGCGTCCAATGAGCAGTTCTTC. This sequence encodes CASMASNEQFF.

This clonotype was counted a few times. This sequence joins TRBV7-2 and TRBJ2-5, with TRBD1 identical over 8 bases. Germline CDR1 is SGHTA and CDR2 is FQGNSA. The CDR3 covers 15 residues. J was trimmed by 9 bases and V by 4 bases; bases with no gene match: 13. The CDR3 here is CASSYGRTGPRAQYF. Written as DNA, the CDR3 is TGTGCCAGCAGCTACGGAAGGACAGGGCCTAGGGCCCAGTACTTC.

The chain recombines TRBV5-5 with TRBJ1-5; D gene uncertain. The CDR3 covers 16 residues. Germline CDR1 is SGHKS and CDR2 is YYEKEE (reference sequence). V lost 2 bases and J lost 3, with 15 bases in between. The CDR3 DNA is TGTGCCAGCAGCTTTCAGCCCCGTGGTTCCAATCAGCCCCAGCATTTT. It codes for CASSFQPRGSNQPQHF. Full variable domain (rest looked up from reference TRBV5-5 and TRBJ1-5): DAGVTQSPTHLIKTRGQQVTLRCSPISGHKSVSWYQQVLGQGPQFIFQYYEKEERGRGNFPDRFSARQFPNYSSELNVNALLLGDSALYLCASSFQPRGSNQPQHFGDGTRLSIL.

This clonotype came up a few times. This rearrangement joins TRBV6-2 or TRBV6-3 to TRBJ1-5; D might be TRBD1 (5 bases). Germline V gene lookup returns CDR1 MNHEY and CDR2 SVGEGT. Between the trimmed V and J ends, which lost 6 bases and 3 bases, there was a span of 15 bases. There are 15 residues in the CDR3. The CDR3: CASSLRREINQPQHF. The DNA of the CDR3 is TGTGCCAGCAGCTTGCGCAGGGAAATCAATCAGCCCCAGCATTTT.

This clonotype was seen more than once but under ten times. The rearrangement uses TRBV20-1 and TRBJ2-7; 10 positions match TRBD2. Germline lookup yields CDR1 DFQATT and CDR2 SNEGSKA (reference sequence). The CDR3 runs 19 residues. The ends lost 6 bases at V and 7 bases at J; junction bases unmatched: 27. CDR3 sequence reads: CSAHRTSGNKSGTYGEQYF. The CDR3 coding sequence is TGCAGTGCCCATCGAACTAGCGGGAATAAAAGCGGCACGTACGGTGAGCAGTACTTC.

The chain joins TRBV5-1 to TRBJ1-2; D possibly corresponds to TRBD1 (5 bases). CDR1 SGHRS and CDR2 YFSETQ come from the germline V gene. This CDR3 comprises 17 residues. With 4 bases removed from V and 4 bases from J, the gap between germline ends came to 23 bases. The CDR3 sequence: CASSPATGGASGYGYTF. CDR3 bases: TGCGCCAGCAGCCCCGCGACGGGAGGGGCCTCTGGCTATGGCTACACCTTC.

The chain employs TRBV29-1 and TRBJ1-1, with TRBD1 identical over 7 bases. CDR3 size: 13 residues. Trimming at V came to 7 bases and at J to 5 bases, leaving 10 bases not matched to a gene. The V gene's germline CDR1 is SQVTM and CDR2 ANQGSEA. CDR3 DNA sequence: TGCAGCGCCTCAGAGACAGGGAGAACTGAAGCTTTCTTT. Protein product: CSASETGRTEAFF.

The chain has TRBV12-3 or TRBV12-4 and TRBJ1-1; 9 bases align to TRBD1. This CDR3 is built from 15 residues. Germline trimming cut 5 bases from V and 6 bases from J; bases unmatched to any gene: 10. The CDR3, as DNA: TGTGCCAGCAGTCCGATTACAGGGGGCACTTCTGAAGCTTTCTTT. It yields the protein CASSPITGGTSEAFF.